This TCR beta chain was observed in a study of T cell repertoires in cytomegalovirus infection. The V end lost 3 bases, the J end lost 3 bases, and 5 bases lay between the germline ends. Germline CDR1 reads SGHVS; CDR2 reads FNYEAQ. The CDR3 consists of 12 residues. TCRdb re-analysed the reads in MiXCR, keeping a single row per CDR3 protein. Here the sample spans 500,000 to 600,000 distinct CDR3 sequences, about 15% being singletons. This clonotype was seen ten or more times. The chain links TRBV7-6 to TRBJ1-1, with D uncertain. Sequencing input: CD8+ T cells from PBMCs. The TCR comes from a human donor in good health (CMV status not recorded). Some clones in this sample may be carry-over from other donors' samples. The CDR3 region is CASSFLDTEAFF. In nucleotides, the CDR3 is TGTGCCAGCAGCTTTTTAGACACTGAAGCTTTCTTT.